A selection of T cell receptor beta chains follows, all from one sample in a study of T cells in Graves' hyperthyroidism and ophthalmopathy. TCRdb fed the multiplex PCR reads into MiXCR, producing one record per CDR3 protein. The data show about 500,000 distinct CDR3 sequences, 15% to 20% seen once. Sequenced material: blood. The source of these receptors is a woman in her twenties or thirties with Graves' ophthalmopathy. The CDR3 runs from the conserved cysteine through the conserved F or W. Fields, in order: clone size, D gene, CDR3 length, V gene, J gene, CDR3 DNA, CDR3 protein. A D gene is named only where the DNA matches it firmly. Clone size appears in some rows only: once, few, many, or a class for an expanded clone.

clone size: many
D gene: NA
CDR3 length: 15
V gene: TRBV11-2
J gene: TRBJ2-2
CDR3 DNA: TGTGCCAGCAGCTTAAATAACTTGCTAGACGGGGAGCTGTTTTTT
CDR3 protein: CASSLNNLLDGELFF

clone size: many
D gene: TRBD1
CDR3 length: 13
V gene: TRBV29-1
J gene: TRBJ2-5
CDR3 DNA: TGCAGCGTTGGAGGGGGCTCCCAAGAGACCCAGTACTTC
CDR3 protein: CSVGGGSQETQYF

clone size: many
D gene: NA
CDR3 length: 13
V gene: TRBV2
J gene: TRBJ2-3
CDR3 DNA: TGTGCCACCAACAGGGTGATAGCAGATACGCAGTATTTT
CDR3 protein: CATNRVIADTQYF

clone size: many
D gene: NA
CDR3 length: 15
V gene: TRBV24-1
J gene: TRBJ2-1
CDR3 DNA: TGTGCCACTTCTGATACGAAGGGCTCCTACAATGAGCAGTTCTTC
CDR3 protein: CATSDTKGSYNEQFF

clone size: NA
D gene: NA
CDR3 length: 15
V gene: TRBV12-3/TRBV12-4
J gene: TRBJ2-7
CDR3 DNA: TGTGCCAGCAGTTTATTCGCGGGACCCTCGGGGGAGCAGTACTTC
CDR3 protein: CASSLFAGPSGEQYF

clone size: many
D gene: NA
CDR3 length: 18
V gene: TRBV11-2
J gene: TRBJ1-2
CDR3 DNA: TGTGCCAGCAGCCCCCAGCGGACAGCGAGCTTCCAAAACTATGGCTACACCTTC
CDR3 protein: CASSPQRTASFQNYGYTF

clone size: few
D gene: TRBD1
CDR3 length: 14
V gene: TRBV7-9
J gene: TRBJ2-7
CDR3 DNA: TGTGCCAGCAACGACAGGGGGACCTCCTACGAGCAGTACTTC
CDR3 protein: CASNDRGTSYEQYF

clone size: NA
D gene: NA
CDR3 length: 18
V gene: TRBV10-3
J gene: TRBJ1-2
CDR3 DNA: TGTGCCATCAGTGAGCCCTTATTTCCGTCAGCGGGAGACTATGGCTACACCTTC
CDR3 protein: CAISEPLFPSAGDYGYTF

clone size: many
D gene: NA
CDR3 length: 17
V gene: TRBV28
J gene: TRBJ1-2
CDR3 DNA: TGTGCCAGCAGCCCCTCAATCCGGAGCAAACGTAACTATGGCTACACCTTC
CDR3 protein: CASSPSIRSKRNYGYTF

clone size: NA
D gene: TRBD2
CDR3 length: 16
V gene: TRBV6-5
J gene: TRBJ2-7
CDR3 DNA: TGTGCCAGCAGTTACTATCGTCCAGCGGGAGCCTACGAGCAGTACTTC
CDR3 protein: CASSYYRPAGAYEQYF

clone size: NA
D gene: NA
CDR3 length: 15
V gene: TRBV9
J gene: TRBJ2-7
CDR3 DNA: TGTGCCAGCAGCGGGGGCCCGGGAGAGACTTACGAGCAGTACTTC
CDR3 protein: CASSGGPGETYEQYF

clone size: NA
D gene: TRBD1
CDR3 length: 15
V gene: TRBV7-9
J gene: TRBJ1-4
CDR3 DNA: TGTGCCAGCAGCTCAGGACAGGGAGGGAATGAAAAACTGTTTTTT
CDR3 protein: CASSSGQGGNEKLFF

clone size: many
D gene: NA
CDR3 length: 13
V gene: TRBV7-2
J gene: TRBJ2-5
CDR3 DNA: TGTGCCAGCAGCCTCTCGTACCAAGAGACCCAGTACTTC
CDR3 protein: CASSLSYQETQYF

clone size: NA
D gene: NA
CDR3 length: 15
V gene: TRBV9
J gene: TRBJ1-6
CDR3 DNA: TGTGCCAGCAGCGTAGCTGTCGGGGACAATTCACCCCTCCACTTT
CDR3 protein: CASSVAVGDNSPLHF

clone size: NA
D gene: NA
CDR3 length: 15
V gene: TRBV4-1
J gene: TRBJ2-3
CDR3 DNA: TGCGCCAGCAGCCAACCCCGCTCCCGCGCAGATACGCAGTATTTT
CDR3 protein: CASSQPRSRADTQYF

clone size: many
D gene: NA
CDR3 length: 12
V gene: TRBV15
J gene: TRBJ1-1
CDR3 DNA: TGTGCCACCAGCAGAAGGTATACTGAAGCTTTCTTT
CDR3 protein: CATSRRYTEAFF

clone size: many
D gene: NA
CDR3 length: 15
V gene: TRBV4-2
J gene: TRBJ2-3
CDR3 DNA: TGTGCCAGCAGCCCCCTCGGTGATAAAGCAGATACGCAGTATTTT
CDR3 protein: CASSPLGDKADTQYF

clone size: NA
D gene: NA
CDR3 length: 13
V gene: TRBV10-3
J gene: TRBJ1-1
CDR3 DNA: TGTGCCATCACTACGGGGGCGAACACTGAAGCTTTCTTT
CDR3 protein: CAITTGANTEAFF

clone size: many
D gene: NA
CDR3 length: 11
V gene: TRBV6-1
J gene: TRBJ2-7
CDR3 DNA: TGTGCCACCCAGGGAGCCTACGAGCAGTACTTC
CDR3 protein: CATQGAYEQYF

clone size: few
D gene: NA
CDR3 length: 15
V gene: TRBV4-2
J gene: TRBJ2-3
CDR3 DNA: TGTGCCAGCAGCCAAGAAGGATCAGTGGTGGATACGCAGTATTTT
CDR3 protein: CASSQEGSVVDTQYF

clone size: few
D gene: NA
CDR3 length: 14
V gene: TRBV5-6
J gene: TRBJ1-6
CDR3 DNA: TGTGCCAGCAGCGGGGCCAGTGGGCCATCACCCCTCCACTTT
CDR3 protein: CASSGASGPSPLHF

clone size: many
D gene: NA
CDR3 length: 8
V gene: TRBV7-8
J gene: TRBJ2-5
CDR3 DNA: TGTGCCCGAGAGACCCAGTACTTC
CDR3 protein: CARETQYF

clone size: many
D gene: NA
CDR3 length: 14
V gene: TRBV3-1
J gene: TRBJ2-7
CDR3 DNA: TGTGCCAGCAGCCGCGAGGGATCTAGTTACGAGCAGTACTTC
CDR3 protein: CASSREGSSYEQYF

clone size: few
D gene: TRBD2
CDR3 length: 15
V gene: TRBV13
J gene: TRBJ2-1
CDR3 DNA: TGTGCCAGCAGCCCTCGGGGTAGCGGGATCTATGAGCAGTTCTTC
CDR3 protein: CASSPRGSGIYEQFF

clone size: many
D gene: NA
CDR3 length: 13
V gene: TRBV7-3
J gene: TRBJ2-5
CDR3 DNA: TGTGCCAGCAGCTTAGGGGGCCAAGAGACCCAGTACTTC
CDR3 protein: CASSLGGQETQYF

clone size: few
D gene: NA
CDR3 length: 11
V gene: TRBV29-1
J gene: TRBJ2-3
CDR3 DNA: TGCAGCGTTGCAATGACTAACACGCAGTATTTT
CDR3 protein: CSVAMTNTQYF

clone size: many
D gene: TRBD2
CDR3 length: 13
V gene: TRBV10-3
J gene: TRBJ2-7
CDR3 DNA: TGTGCCATCGGGCGGGAGGACACTTACGAGCAGTACTTC
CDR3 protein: CAIGREDTYEQYF

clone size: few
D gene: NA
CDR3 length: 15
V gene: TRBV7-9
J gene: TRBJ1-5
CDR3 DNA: TGTGCCAGCAGCTCGGAACAGGGTAGAAATCAGCCCCAGCATTTT
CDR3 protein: CASSSEQGRNQPQHF

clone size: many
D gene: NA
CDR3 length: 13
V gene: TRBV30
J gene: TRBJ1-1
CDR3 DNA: TGTGCCTGGGTGGGGGATCGGAACACTGAAGCTTTCTTT
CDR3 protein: CAWVGDRNTEAFF

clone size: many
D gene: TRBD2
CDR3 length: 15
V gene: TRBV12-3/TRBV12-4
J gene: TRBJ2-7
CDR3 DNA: TGTGCCAGCAGACGAACTAGCGGGGATTCCTACGAGCAGTACTTC
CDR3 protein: CASRRTSGDSYEQYF

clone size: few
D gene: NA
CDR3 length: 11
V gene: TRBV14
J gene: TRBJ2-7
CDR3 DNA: TGTGCCAGCAGTAACTATTACGAGCAGTACTTC
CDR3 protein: CASSNYYEQYF

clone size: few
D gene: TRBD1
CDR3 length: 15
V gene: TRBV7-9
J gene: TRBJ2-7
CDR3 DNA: TGTGCCAGCAGCCCCAAGGGACAGGTGGACAATGAGCAGTACTTC
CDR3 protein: CASSPKGQVDNEQYF

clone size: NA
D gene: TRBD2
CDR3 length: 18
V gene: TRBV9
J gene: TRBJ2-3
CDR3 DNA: TGTGCCAGCAGCGTAGCCCCGGGAGCTAGCGGGAGAACAGATACGCAGTATTTT
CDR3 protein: CASSVAPGASGRTDTQYF

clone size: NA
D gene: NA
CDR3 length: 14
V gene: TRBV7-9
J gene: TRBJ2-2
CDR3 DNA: TGTGCCAGCAGCCCCCGGGTCCAAACCGGGGAGCTGTTTTTT
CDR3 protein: CASSPRVQTGELFF

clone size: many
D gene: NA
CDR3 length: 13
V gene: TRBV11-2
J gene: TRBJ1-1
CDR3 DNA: TGTGCCAGCAGATCCGGGACACTCGGGCGGGCTTTCTTT
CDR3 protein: CASRSGTLGRAFF

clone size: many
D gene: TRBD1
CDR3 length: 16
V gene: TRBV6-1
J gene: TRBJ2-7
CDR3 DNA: TGTGCCAGCAGTGAATTTAGGGGGCAAAAATCCTACGAGCAGTACTTC
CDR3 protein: CASSEFRGQKSYEQYF